The 3 T cell receptor beta chains given below trace back to one sample, sequenced in a study of shared clonotypes between healthy human individuals. Profiling relied on immunoSEQ multiplex PCR, and the TCRdb table lists in-frame clones only, not all of them. The sample records some 790,000 clones, over 60% being singletons. The sequencing sample was made of memory CD4+ T cells sorted from blood. As to subset: CD45RA-negative fraction. The source of these receptors is a woman aged 30 to 39 in good health.

The chain joins TRBV5-4 to TRBJ2-1, with 14 bases identical to TRBD2. This CDR3 region has 16 residues. Germline V lookup: CDR1 SGHNT, CDR2 YYREEE (reference sequence). V lost 6 bases, J lost 8 bases, and 10 bases stayed unmatched. CDR3: CASNSRTSGRKYEQFF. The CDR3 DNA follows: TGTGCCAGCAACTCGAGGACTAGCGGGAGGAAATATGAGCAGTTCTTC.

J is TRBJ2-2 and V is TRBV9; tentatively, D is TRBD1 (5 bases). Trimming left V 4 bases short and J 5 bases short, with 12 bases between. Germline CDR1 is SGDLS and CDR2 is YYNGEE. This CDR3 is 14 amino acids long. In DNA, the CDR3 is TGTGCCAGCAGCTTCACCCAGGGAACCGGGGAGCTGTTTTTT. Its protein product is CASSFTQGTGELFF.

On this clone itself: With only one base between it and a far larger clone, this is likely a read error. This specimen includes other DNA sequences encoding the same CDR3. The chain recombines TRBV2 with TRBJ1-2, with 7 bases identical to TRBD1. CDR1 and CDR2 from the germline V gene are SNHLY and FYNNEI. The V segment lost 5 bases and the J segment 2 bases; nucleotides outside the gene matches: 2. The CDR3 is 13 residues long. The CDR3 sequence is CASSLQGNYGYTF. DNA of the CDR3: TGTGCCAGCAGTTTACAGGGGAACTATGGCTACACCTTC.